A selection of T cell receptor beta chains follows, all from one sample in a study of cytomegalovirus exposure and HLA in healthy donors. The repertoire was sequenced with immunoSEQ multiplex PCR; TCRdb's copy has only in-frame clones and lacks some. The repertoire holds 150,000 or so clones, with 60% to 80% as singletons. The source material was PBMCs. The source of these receptors is a man aged 35 to 55 in good health and CMV-seropositive. The CDR3 runs from the conserved cysteine through the conserved F or W. The D gene is left open where the match is weak. Expanded clones get a size class; other rows say once, few or many, or leave the size out.

TRBJ2-7,once,NA,TRBV15,CATSREMGSGGEQYF,TGTGCCACCAGCAGAGAGATGGGGAGTGGAGGGGAGCAGTACTTC
TRBJ2-2,NA,TRBD2,TRBV19,CASRKGLAGGMGELFF,TGTGCCAGTAGAAAGGGACTAGCGGGAGGGATGGGGGAGCTGTTTTTT
TRBJ2-3,NA,NA,TRBV5-1,CASSRSAGSDTQYF,TGCGCCAGCAGCCGAAGTGCGGGGTCAGATACGCAGTATTTT
TRBJ2-1,NA,TRBD2,TRBV7-8,CASSALSSGMYNEQFF,TGTGCCAGCAGCGCCTTATCTAGCGGGATGTACAATGAGCAGTTCTTC
TRBJ1-3,NA,NA,TRBV9,CASSVRGGGAVSGNTIYF,TGTGCCAGCAGCGTAAGGGGTGGGGGCGCAGTGTCTGGAAACACCATATATTTT
TRBJ2-2,many,TRBD2,TRBV19,CASSIGAGLAGRTTGELFF,TGTGCCAGTAGTATTGGGGCCGGACTAGCGGGAAGAACCACCGGGGAGCTGTTTTTT
TRBJ1-3,NA,NA,TRBV30,CAWRADRTSGNTIYF,TGTGCCTGGAGAGCTGACAGGACCTCTGGAAACACCATATATTTT
TRBJ2-3,NA,NA,TRBV5-1,CASSGGWKEDTQYF,TGCGCCAGCAGCGGGGGGTGGAAGGAGGATACGCAGTATTTT
TRBJ2-7,NA,TRBD1,TRBV5-1,CASSRTAGQGKYF,TGCGCCAGCAGCCGCACAGCCGGACAGGGCAAGTACTTC
TRBJ1-3,NA,NA,TRBV7-3,CASSPTNRTSGNTIYF,TGTGCCAGCAGCCCGACGAACAGGACCTCTGGAAACACCATATATTTT
TRBJ1-2,NA,TRBD1,TRBV19,CASSPTGVYGYTF,TGTGCCAGTAGTCCCACAGGGGTCTATGGCTACACCTTC
TRBJ2-5,NA,TRBD2,TRBV9,CASSVATTGYSAGGQETQYF,TGTGCCAGCAGCGTAGCTACAACTGGCTACTCAGCGGGAGGCCAAGAGACCCAGTACTTC
TRBJ1-2,NA,TRBD1,TRBV28,CASSTRTGGSGYTF,TGTGCCAGCAGTACCCGGACAGGGGGCTCTGGCTACACCTTC
TRBJ2-3,NA,TRBD2,TRBV5-4,CASSPGTSGRTDTQYF,TGTGCCAGCAGCCCCGGGACTAGCGGGAGGACAGATACGCAGTATTTT
TRBJ2-7,NA,NA,TRBV5-5,CASTLERVSYEQYF,TGTGCCAGCACCCTAGAACGGGTGTCCTACGAGCAGTACTTC
TRBJ2-7,NA,NA,TRBV16,CASSPRLDEQYF,TGTGCCAGCAGCCCCCGACTCGACGAGCAGTACTTC
TRBJ1-2,NA,NA,TRBV9,CASSEGRGYGYTF,TGTGCCAGCAGCGAGGGGCGCGGCTATGGCTACACCTTC
TRBJ1-2,few,TRBD1,TRBV19,CASRKAETGGLFGYTF,TGTGCCAGTAGAAAAGCAGAGACAGGGGGCTTGTTTGGCTACACCTTC
TRBJ1-2,few,TRBD1,TRBV4-2,CASSQTGNEGYTF,TGTGCCAGCAGCCAGACAGGGAACGAAGGCTACACCTTC
TRBJ1-2,NA,TRBD1,TRBV15,CATATGGYYGYTF,TGTGCCACTGCGACAGGGGGCTACTATGGCTACACCTTC
TRBJ2-7,NA,NA,TRBV7-9,CASSPRGVGYEQYF,TGTGCCAGCAGCCCGCGCGGGGTTGGGTACGAGCAGTACTTC
TRBJ2-4,NA,NA,TRBV19,CASSQDIAKNIQYF,TGTGCCAGTTCCCAGGACATAGCCAAAAACATTCAGTACTTC
TRBJ2-1,NA,TRBD2,TRBV12-5,CASGPSGGIYNEQFF,TGTGCTAGTGGTCCGAGCGGGGGGATCTACAATGAGCAGTTCTTC
TRBJ2-1,NA,TRBD2,TRBV9,CASSRTSGSSYEQFF,TGTGCCAGCAGCCGGACTAGCGGGAGCTCCTATGAGCAGTTCTTC
TRBJ2-7,NA,NA,TRBV5-6,CASSGQVTYEQYF,TGTGCCAGCAGCGGGCAGGTCACCTACGAGCAGTACTTC
TRBJ1-5,NA,TRBD1,TRBV27,CASSLFTPGQNQPQHF,TGTGCCAGCAGTTTATTCACCCCGGGACAGAATCAGCCCCAGCATTTT
TRBJ2-1,NA,TRBD1,TRBV13,CASTSGGQGYNEQFF,TGTGCCAGCACTTCCGGAGGACAGGGCTACAATGAGCAGTTCTTC
TRBJ2-7,NA,NA,TRBV7-2,CASSLVAGDYEQYF,TGTGCCAGCAGCTTAGTAGCAGGGGACTACGAGCAGTACTTC
TRBJ2-1,NA,NA,TRBV6-5,CASNPTSGVEQFF,TGTGCCAGCAACCCCACTTCGGGGGTTGAGCAGTTCTTC
TRBJ2-7,NA,NA,TRBV28,CASTLGVVYEQYF,TGTGCCAGCACCTTGGGAGTGGTTTACGAGCAGTACTTC
TRBJ1-5,NA,TRBD1,TRBV6-1,CASSGQGGSQPQHF,TGTGCCAGCAGTGGACAGGGAGGCAGTCAGCCCCAGCATTTT
TRBJ2-3,NA,NA,TRBV7-3,CASSLYGSGTDTQYF,TGTGCCAGCAGCTTATATGGGTCCGGGACAGATACGCAGTATTTT
TRBJ2-7,NA,NA,TRBV4-1,CASSQQDSVYEQYF,TGCGCCAGCAGCCAACAAGACAGTGTCTACGAGCAGTACTTC